This is a list of T cell receptor beta chains from one sample in a study of T-cell reconstitution after alpha-beta-depleted transplantation in children. MiXCR was run by TCRdb on the PCR reads, yielding one entry per CDR3 protein. The sample includes 490,000 or so distinct CDR3 sequences, approximately 10% of them seen just once. This specimen was PBMCs, taken before TCRalphabeta/CD19-depleted stem cell transplant. All receptors come from a child between 2 and 9 years old with inherited bone marrow failure, due to receive a stem cell transplant. Both conserved end residues are part of each CDR3. A D gene is named only where the DNA matches it firmly. Clone size appears in some rows only: once, few, many, or a class for an expanded clone.

>TRBJ2-2|TRBV6-2/TRBV6-3|.|many
CASSSSSGELFF
TGTGCCAGCAGTTCCTCTAGCGGGGAGCTGTTTTTT
>TRBJ1-4|TRBV28|TRBD1|many
CASSGPWDRDEKLFF
TGTGCCAGCAGCGGGCCGTGGGACAGGGATGAAAAACTGTTTTTT
>TRBJ2-2|TRBV6-1|TRBD2|many
CASSRAGGYTGELFF
TGTGCCAGTAGCCGGGCGGGAGGATACACCGGGGAGCTGTTTTTT
>TRBJ2-7|TRBV4-1|TRBD1|many
CASSPWDSSSYEQYF
TGCGCCAGCAGCCCCTGGGACAGTAGCTCCTACGAGCAGTACTTC
>TRBJ2-1|TRBV7-2|.|many
CASSVSSPTEQFF
TGTGCCAGCAGCGTTTCTAGCCCCACTGAGCAGTTCTTC
>TRBJ2-2|TRBV4-1|TRBD2|many
CASSQGPGLDVPGELFF
TGCGCCAGCAGCCAGGGACCGGGACTAGACGTTCCCGGGGAGCTGTTTTTT
>TRBJ1-6|TRBV30|TRBD1|.
CAWSGQGWSPLHF
TGTGCCTGGAGTGGACAGGGTTGGTCACCCCTCCACTTT
>TRBJ2-7|TRBV7-2|.|many
CASSLKGLGYEQYF
TGTGCCAGCAGCTTAAAAGGCTTGGGCTACGAGCAGTACTTC
>TRBJ2-2|TRBV7-9|.|many
CASRLPLGTGELFF
TGTGCCAGCAGGTTACCCCTAGGCACCGGGGAGCTGTTTTTT
>TRBJ2-7|TRBV4-3|TRBD1|many
CASSAGQGTLQYF
TGCGCCAGCAGCGCCGGACAGGGGACCCTGCAGTACTTC
>TRBJ2-1|TRBV19|TRBD2|many
CASREGTSGRPWSKQFF
TGTGCCAGTAGGGAGGGGACTAGCGGGAGGCCCTGGTCTAAGCAGTTCTTC
>TRBJ2-1|TRBV6-6|.|many
CASRQEIYNEQFF
TGTGCCAGCAGACAGGAAATCTACAATGAGCAGTTCTTC
>TRBJ1-5|TRBV6-2/TRBV6-3|.|many
CASKPGQLIQPQHF
TGTGCCAGCAAACCGGGACAACTGATTCAGCCCCAGCATTTT
>TRBJ2-7|TRBV29-1|TRBD2|many
CSVEVGGSNSYEQYF
TGCAGCGTTGAAGTGGGAGGGAGTAACTCCTACGAGCAGTACTTC
>TRBJ2-7|TRBV30|.|few
CAWSVDSGEQYF
TGTGCCTGGAGTGTAGACTCGGGCGAGCAGTACTTC
>TRBJ2-7|TRBV9|TRBD1|.
CASSGQGNEQYF
TGTGCCAGCAGCGGACAGGGGAACGAGCAGTACTTC
>TRBJ2-7|TRBV7-9|TRBD2|.
CASSLRTSPHEQYF
TGTGCCAGCAGCTTAAGGACTAGTCCCCACGAGCAGTACTTC
>TRBJ2-1|TRBV3-1|TRBD2|.
CASSPGLSPNEQFF
TGTGCCAGCAGCCCGGGACTAAGCCCCAATGAGCAGTTCTTC